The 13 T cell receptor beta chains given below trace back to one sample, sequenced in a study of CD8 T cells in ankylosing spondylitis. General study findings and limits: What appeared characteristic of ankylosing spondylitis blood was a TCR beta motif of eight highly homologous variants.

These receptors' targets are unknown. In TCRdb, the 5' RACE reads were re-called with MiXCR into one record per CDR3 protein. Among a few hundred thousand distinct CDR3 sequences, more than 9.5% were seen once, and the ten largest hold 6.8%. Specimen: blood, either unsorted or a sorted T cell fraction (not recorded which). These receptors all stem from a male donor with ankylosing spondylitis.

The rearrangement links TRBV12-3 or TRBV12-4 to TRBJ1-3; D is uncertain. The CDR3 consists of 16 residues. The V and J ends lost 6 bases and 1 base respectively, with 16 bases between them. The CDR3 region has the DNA TGTGCCAGCAGCCAAAGACAATCCGTATCTGGAAACACCATATATTTT. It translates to CASSQRQSVSGNTIYF.

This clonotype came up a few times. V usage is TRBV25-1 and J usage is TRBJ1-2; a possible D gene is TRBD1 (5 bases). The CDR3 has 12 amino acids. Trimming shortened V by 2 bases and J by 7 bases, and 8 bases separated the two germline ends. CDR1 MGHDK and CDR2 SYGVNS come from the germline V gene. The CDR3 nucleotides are TGTGCCAGCAGTGAAAGAGGGACTGGCTACACCTTC. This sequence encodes CASSERGTGYTF.

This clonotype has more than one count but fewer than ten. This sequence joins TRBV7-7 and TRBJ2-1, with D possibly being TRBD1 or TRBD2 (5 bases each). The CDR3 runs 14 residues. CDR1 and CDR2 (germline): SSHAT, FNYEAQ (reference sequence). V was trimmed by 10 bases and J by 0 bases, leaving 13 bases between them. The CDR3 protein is CATSPGSSYNEQFF. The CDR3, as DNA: TGTGCCACCTCCCCAGGGAGCTCCTACAATGAGCAGTTCTTC.

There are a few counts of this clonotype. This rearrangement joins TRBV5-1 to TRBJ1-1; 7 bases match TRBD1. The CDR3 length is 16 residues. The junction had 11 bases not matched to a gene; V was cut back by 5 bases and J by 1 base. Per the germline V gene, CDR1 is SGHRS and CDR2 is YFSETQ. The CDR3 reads CASSWISTGRNTEAFF. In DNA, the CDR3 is TGCGCCAGCAGTTGGATCTCGACAGGGCGGAACACTGAAGCTTTCTTT.

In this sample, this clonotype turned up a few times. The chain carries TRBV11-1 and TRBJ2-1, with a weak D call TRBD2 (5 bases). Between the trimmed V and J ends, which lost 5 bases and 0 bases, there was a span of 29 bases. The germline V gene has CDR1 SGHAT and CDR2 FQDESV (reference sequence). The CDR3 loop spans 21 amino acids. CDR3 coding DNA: TGTGCCAGCAGCCCAGGACTGACGGCAATCGGGCCCCTGTCCTCCTACAATGAGCAGTTCTTC. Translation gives CASSPGLTAIGPLSSYNEQFF.

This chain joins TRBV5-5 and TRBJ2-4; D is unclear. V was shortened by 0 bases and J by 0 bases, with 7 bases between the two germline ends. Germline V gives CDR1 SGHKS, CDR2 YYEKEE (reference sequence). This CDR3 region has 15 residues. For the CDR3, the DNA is TGTGCCAGCAGCTTGGAGCCACTAGCCAAAAACATTCAGTACTTC. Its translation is CASSLEPLAKNIQYF.

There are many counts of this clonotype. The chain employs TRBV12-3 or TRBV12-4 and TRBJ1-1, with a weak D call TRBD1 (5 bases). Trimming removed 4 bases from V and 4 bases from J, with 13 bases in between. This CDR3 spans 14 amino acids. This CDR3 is CASSSRRRGTEAFF. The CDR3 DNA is TGTGCCAGCAGTTCACGGAGGAGGGGCACTGAAGCTTTCTTT.

CDR3 amino acids: CASSPIKMTGLNTEAFF. As DNA, the CDR3 is TGTGCCAGCAGCCCAATTAAGATGACAGGCCTGAACACTGAAGCTTTCTTT. The chain recombines TRBV11-2 with TRBJ1-1, with D possibly being TRBD1 (6 bases). The V end was cut by 5 bases, the J end by 0 bases, with 19 bases between. This CDR3 has 17 amino acids. Germline V gene sequence: CDR1 SGHAT, CDR2 FQNNGV.

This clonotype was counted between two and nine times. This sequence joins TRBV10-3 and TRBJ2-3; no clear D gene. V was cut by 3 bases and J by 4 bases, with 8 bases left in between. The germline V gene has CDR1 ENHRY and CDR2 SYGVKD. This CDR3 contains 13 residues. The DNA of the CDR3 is TGTGCCATCAGTGAAGCGACTGCAGATACGCAGTATTTT. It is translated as CAISEATADTQYF.

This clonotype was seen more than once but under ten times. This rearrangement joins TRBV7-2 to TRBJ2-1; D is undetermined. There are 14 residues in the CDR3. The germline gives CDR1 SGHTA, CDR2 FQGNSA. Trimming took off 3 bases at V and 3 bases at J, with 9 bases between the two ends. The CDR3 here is CASSFAAYYNEQFF. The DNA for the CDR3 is TGTGCCAGCAGCTTCGCGGCCTACTACAATGAGCAGTTCTTC.

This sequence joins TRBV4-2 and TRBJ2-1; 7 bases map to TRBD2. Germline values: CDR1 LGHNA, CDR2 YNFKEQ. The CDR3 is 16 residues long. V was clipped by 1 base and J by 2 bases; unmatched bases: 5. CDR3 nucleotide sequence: TGTGCCAGCAGCCAAGGTGGACTAGGAGCCTACAATGAGCAGTTCTTC. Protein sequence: CASSQGGLGAYNEQFF.

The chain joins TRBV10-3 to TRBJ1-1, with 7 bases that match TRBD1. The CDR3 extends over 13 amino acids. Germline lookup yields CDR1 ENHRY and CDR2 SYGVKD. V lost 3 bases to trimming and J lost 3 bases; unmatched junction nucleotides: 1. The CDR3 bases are TGTGCCATCAGTGACAGGGGGGACACTGAAGCTTTCTTT. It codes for CAISDRGDTEAFF.

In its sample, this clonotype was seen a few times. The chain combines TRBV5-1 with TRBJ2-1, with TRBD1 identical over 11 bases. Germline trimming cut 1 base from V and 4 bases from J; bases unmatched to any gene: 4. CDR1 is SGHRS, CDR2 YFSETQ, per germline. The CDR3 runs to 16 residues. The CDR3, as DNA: TGCGCCAGCAGCTTGCGGACAGGGGGCCTATACAATGAGCAGTTCTTC. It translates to CASSLRTGGLYNEQFF.